This TCR beta chain was documented in a study of T cell responses to AZD1222 COVID-19 vaccine. Germline-derived CDR1 and CDR2 are MNHEY and SVGAGI. The length of the CDR3 is 14 residues. Trimming cost V 0 bases and J 5 bases, with 10 bases left between them. Profiled with immunoSEQ multiplex PCR; TCRdb holds only in-frame clones, not every one. The sample yields 130,000 to 150,000 clones, approximately 91% seen once. For this clone: Antigen unknown. Other DNA sequences in this specimen translate into the identical CDR3.

Study outcomes and limitations: White British donors predominated, females outnumbered males, and clonal diversity was possibly underestimated. The peak T cell response came first, and repertoires were sampled only after it.

The chain carries TRBV6-5 and TRBJ1-1, with D possibly TRBD1 on 6 matching bases. Sequenced here: peripheral blood, sampled 28 days after the second dose of the MenACWY control vaccine. The source of this sequence is an adult who received the MenACWY meningococcal vaccine as a control. CDR3: CASSYSRGRTEAFF. CDR3 sequence (DNA): TGTGCCAGCAGTTACTCCAGGGGCCGGACTGAAGCTTTCTTT.